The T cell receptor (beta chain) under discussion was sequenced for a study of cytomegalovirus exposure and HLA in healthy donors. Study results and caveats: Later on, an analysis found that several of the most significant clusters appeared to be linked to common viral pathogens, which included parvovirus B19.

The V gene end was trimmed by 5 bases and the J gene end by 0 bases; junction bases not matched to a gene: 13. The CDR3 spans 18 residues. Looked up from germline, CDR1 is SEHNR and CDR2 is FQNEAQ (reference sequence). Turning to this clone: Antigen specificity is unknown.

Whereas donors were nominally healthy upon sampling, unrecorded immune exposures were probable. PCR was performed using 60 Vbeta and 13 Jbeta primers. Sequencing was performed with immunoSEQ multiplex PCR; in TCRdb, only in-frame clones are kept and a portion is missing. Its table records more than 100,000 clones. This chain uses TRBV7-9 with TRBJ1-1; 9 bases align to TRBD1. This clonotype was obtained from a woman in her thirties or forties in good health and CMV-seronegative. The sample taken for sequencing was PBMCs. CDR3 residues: CASSAGRGQGPMNTEAFF. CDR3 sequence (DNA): TGTGCCAGCAGCGCCGGTAGGGGACAGGGACCCATGAACACTGAAGCTTTCTTT.